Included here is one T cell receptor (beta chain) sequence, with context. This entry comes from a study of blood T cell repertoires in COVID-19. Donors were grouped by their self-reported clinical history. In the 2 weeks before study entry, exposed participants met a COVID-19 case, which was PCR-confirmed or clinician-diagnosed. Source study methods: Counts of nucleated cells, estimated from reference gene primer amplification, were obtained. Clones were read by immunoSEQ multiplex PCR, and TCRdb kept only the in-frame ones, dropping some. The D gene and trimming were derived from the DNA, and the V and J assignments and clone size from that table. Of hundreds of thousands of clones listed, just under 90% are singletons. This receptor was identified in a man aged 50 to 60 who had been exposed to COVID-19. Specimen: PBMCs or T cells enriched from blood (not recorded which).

As DNA, the CDR3 is TGTGCCAGCAGCCTAGCCCCATACCAAGAGACCCAGTACTTC. Encoded protein: CASSLAPYQETQYF. This rearrangement joins TRBV3-1 (or the pseudogene TRBV3-2) to TRBJ2-5; D not certain. The germline V gene encodes CDR1 LGHDT and CDR2 YNNKEL (reference sequence). The CDR3 sequence is 14 residues long. V shed 4 bases and J shed 0 bases, with 9 bases lying between them.